Listed here are 28 T cell receptor beta chains from one sample, sequenced in a study of T-cell memory formation after mild COVID-19. TCRdb ran MiXCR on the 5' RACE reads and lists one entry per CDR3 protein. The sample yields about 470,000 distinct CDR3 sequences, about 20% seen once. Specimen: PBMCs or a T cell subset sorted from them (not recorded which). The receptors originated from an adult woman who had mild COVID-19 (a few samples of this study predate the infection). Cell type and time point are not known.

The chain combines TRBV11-3 with TRBJ2-1, with 12 bases aligning to TRBD2. J gave up 6 bases and V 5 bases, and 8 bases lay outside the gene matches. Germline values: CDR1 SGHNT, CDR2 YENEEA. This CDR3 is 16 amino acids long. CDR3 loop: CASSVTLAGGINEQFF. The CDR3, as DNA: TGTGCCAGCAGCGTTACCCTAGCGGGAGGGATCAATGAGCAGTTCTTC.

The rearrangement uses TRBV2 and TRBJ2-7, with a possible D match to TRBD1 (7 bases). Germline CDR1 reads SNHLY; CDR2 reads FYNNEI. This CDR3 has 14 residues. The ends were cut back, 2 bases at V and 4 bases at J, with 12 bases in the middle. The chain's CDR3 is CASSEQGEDYEQYF. The CDR3 nucleotides read TGTGCCAGCAGTGAACAGGGGGAGGATTACGAGCAGTACTTC.

This clonotype was seen a single time. The gene calls are TRBV24-1 and TRBJ2-1; 9 positions match TRBD2. V gave up 5 bases and J gave up 3 bases; unmatched junction bases: 4. The germline gives CDR1 KGHDR, CDR2 SFDVKD. The CDR3 has 15 amino acids. In DNA form, the CDR3 reads TGTGCCACCAGTGCGAGCGGGGGGTACTACAATGAGCAGTTCTTC. This encodes CATSASGGYYNEQFF.

The sample holds a few counts of this clonotype. The J gene is TRBJ2-7, the V gene TRBV20-1; TRBD2 matches 11 bases. The V segment lost 6 bases and the J segment 4 bases; nucleotides outside the gene matches: 17. Germline CDR1 reads DFQATT; CDR2 reads SNEGSKA (reference sequence). The CDR3 loop spans 17 amino acids. CDR3 bases: TGCAGTGCCCCCTTTAGACCTAGCGGGAGGTGGACGTACGAGCAGTACTTC. Amino acids: CSAPFRPSGRWTYEQYF.

This clonotype was seen a handful of times. This rearrangement joins TRBV4-3 to TRBJ2-1; weak D call: TRBD2 (6 bases). Germline V CDR1 and CDR2: LGHNA, YSLEER. This CDR3 is 18 amino acids long. Deletions cut 0 bases from V and 3 bases from J, with 18 bases between. The CDR3 is CASSQDSWGGTHYNEQFF. The CDR3 nucleotides are TGCGCCAGCAGCCAAGATTCGTGGGGCGGGACCCACTACAATGAGCAGTTCTTC.

V gene TRBV20-1 combines with J gene TRBJ1-4, with D unresolved. CDR3 length: 14 amino acids. V was cut by 3 bases and J by 8 bases, with 16 bases left in between. CDR1 is DFQATT and CDR2 is SNEGSKA in the germline V gene (reference sequence). The CDR3 loop is CSASGGRMDEKLFF. CDR3 nucleotides: TGCAGTGCTAGCGGCGGGCGGATGGACGAAAAACTGTTTTTT.

The genes are TRBV5-5 and TRBJ2-7, with TRBD1 identical over 8 bases. The CDR3 spans 14 residues. Germline V gives CDR1 SGHKS, CDR2 YYEKEE (reference sequence). V dropped 1 base and J dropped 4; count of bases not matched to a gene: 4. In DNA form, the CDR3 reads TGTGCCAGCAGCTTGACCAGGGGGCAGTACGAGCAGTACTTC. Translating gives CASSLTRGQYEQYF.

The chain has TRBV6-2 or TRBV6-3 and TRBJ2-1; tentative D call: TRBD2 (6 bases). The CDR3 totals 12 residues. The germline V gene encodes CDR1 MNHEY and CDR2 SVGEGT. The V end lost 4 bases, the J end lost 10 bases, and 11 bases lay between the germline ends. The DNA for the CDR3 is TGTGCCAGCAGTTTCACGGGAGACGAGCAGTTCTTC. It yields the protein CASSFTGDEQFF.

This clonotype has more than one count but fewer than ten. J is TRBJ2-3 and V is TRBV7-8; no clear D. This CDR3 region has 12 residues. Per germline, CDR1 SGHVS and CDR2 FQNEAQ. V shed 4 bases and J shed 4 bases, with 6 bases lying between them. The CDR3 region is CASSSHPDTQYF. The CDR3 nucleotides are TGTGCCAGCAGCTCACACCCAGATACGCAGTATTTT.

The rearrangement uses TRBV12-3 or TRBV12-4 and TRBJ1-1, with 8 bases matching TRBD1. The CDR3 sequence is 16 residues long. The junction had 7 bases not matched to a gene; V was cut back by 4 bases and J by 0 bases. CDR3 DNA sequence: TGTGCCAGCAGTTCCCGGGACAGGCCATTGAACACTGAAGCTTTCTTT. It specifies CASSSRDRPLNTEAFF.

To note about this clonotype: An end of the junction does not agree with germline; a read error may underlie this. This CDR3 is CSSSLVPGANTGELFF. The CDR3 DNA is TGCTCCAGCAGCTTGGTGCCAGGGGCGAACACCGGGGAGCTGTTTTTT. The chain carries TRBV5-1 and TRBJ2-2; a possible D gene is TRBD1 (6 bases). The CDR3 runs to 16 residues. Germline CDR1 is SGHRS and CDR2 is YFSETQ.

This clonotype showed up just a few times. V and J are TRBV6-1 and TRBJ2-5; 8 bases match TRBD1. Germline loops: CDR1 MNHNS, CDR2 SASEGT. J gave up 4 bases and V 8 bases, and 9 bases lay outside the gene matches. The CDR3 consists of 14 residues. The CDR3 DNA is TGTGCCAGCGGGGACAGGCCCGGGGCAGAGACCCAGTACTTC. The encoded protein is CASGDRPGAETQYF.

Many counts were recorded for this clonotype. The chain carries TRBV14 and TRBJ2-1, with TRBD2 matching 13 bases. The CDR3 has 17 amino acids. Losses at the gene ends were 4 bases for V and 3 bases for J; bases not matched to a gene: 6. Germline V gene lookup returns CDR1 SGHDN and CDR2 FVKESK. CDR3 sequence (DNA): TGTGCCAGCAGCCCCTGGACTAGCGGGAGTCTCTACAATGAGCAGTTCTTC. It encodes CASSPWTSGSLYNEQFF.

This clonotype was counted many times. The CDR3 is CASSSGDSYEQYF. The CDR3, as DNA: TGTGCCAGCAGCTCCGGCGACTCCTACGAGCAGTACTTC. The chain recombines TRBV7-9 with TRBJ2-7; no reliable D call. This CDR3 is built from 13 residues. The V gene lost 4 bases and the J gene lost 0 bases, with 7 bases spanning the gap. CDR1 is SEHNR and CDR2 is FQNEAQ in the germline V gene (reference sequence).

The chain recombines TRBV5-4 with TRBJ2-2; 7 bases are shared with TRBD2. V lost 2 bases, J lost 6 bases, and 4 bases stayed unmatched. The germline V gene has CDR1 SGHNT and CDR2 YYREEE (reference sequence). This CDR3 has 14 amino acids. CDR3 coding DNA: TGTGCCAGCAGCTTAGGGGAGGGCCCCGGGGAGCTGTTTTTT. Translation gives CASSLGEGPGELFF.

The genes are TRBV2 and TRBJ2-3, with D unclear. The CDR3 is 10 residues long. The ends were cut back, 7 bases at V and 6 bases at J, with 5 bases in the middle. The germline CDR1 and CDR2 sequences are SNHLY and FYNNEI. This CDR3 reads CASTRDTQYF. Here the CDR3 DNA reads TGTGCCAGCACAAGGGATACGCAGTATTTT.

This clonotype has only a few counts. The chain carries TRBV27 and TRBJ1-6; D call uncertain. Germline V gene data show CDR1 as MNHEY and CDR2 as SMNVEV (reference sequence). There are 15 residues in the CDR3. Trimming pared 0 bases from V and 8 bases from J, leaving 11 bases between. CDR3 coding DNA: TGTGCCAGCAGTTTATCGGTAAACTCCTATTCACCCCTCCACTTT. Translating gives CASSLSVNSYSPLHF.

This clonotype has ten or more counts. The genes are TRBV12-3 or TRBV12-4 and TRBJ2-1; 10 positions agree with TRBD1. V gave up 5 bases and J gave up 7 bases; unmatched junction bases: 8. CDR3 size: 15 residues. The CDR3 region has the DNA TGTGCCAGCAGTGTCCGGGACAGGGGAGGGAATGAGCAGTTCTTC. Translated, it gives CASSVRDRGGNEQFF.

This chain uses TRBV20-1 with TRBJ1-5; perhaps TRBD1 as D (6 bases). Per the germline V gene, CDR1 is DFQATT and CDR2 is SNEGSKA (reference sequence). The CDR3 covers 14 residues. V lost 0 bases and J lost 4, with 10 bases in between. In nucleotides, the CDR3 is TGCAGTGCTAGAGACGGGGGGGCAAATCAGCCCCAGCATTTT. This codes for CSARDGGANQPQHF.

There are a few counts of this clonotype. The chain is built from TRBV2 and TRBJ1-1; perhaps TRBD1 as D (5 bases). This CDR3 has 13 residues. V lost 6 bases, J lost 3 bases, and 11 bases lay in between. Germline CDR1 is SNHLY and CDR2 is FYNNEI. CDR3 residues: CASRQEWDTEAFF. The CDR3, as DNA: TGTGCCAGCAGACAGGAGTGGGACACTGAAGCTTTCTTT.

This clonotype was seen a handful of times. The gene calls are TRBV15 and TRBJ2-4; D is unresolved. Per the germline V gene, CDR1 is LNHNV and CDR2 is YYDKDF (reference sequence). Trimming took 1 base from V and 7 from J, leaving 17 bases between them. The length of the CDR3 is 16 residues. CDR3 nucleotide sequence: TGTGCCACCAGCAGAGCTCCCCACTCAGGTGGGAACATTCAGTACTTC. This codes for CATSRAPHSGGNIQYF. Looking up the rest from reference TRBV15 and TRBJ2-4 gives the full variable domain: DAMVIQNPRYQVTQFGKPVTLSCSQTLNHNVMYWYQQKSSQAPKLLFHYYDKDFNNEADTPDNFQSRRPNTSFCFLDIRSPGLGDTAMYLCATSRAPHSGGNIQYFGAGTRLSVL.

This clonotype was observed a handful of times. This chain joins TRBV12-3 or TRBV12-4 and TRBJ1-5; TRBD1 is a possible D gene (5 bases). V gave up 3 bases and J gave up 9 bases, with 21 bases separating them. The CDR3 runs 16 residues. The CDR3 sequence: CASSFSGTREGRPQHF. In nucleotides, the CDR3 is TGTGCCAGCAGTTTCTCCGGGACGCGGGAGGGGCGGCCCCAGCATTTT.

In this sample, this clonotype turned up a few times. V gene TRBV5-1 combines with J gene TRBJ2-5, with 15 bases fitting TRBD2. Losses at the gene ends were 7 bases for V and 1 base for J; bases not matched to a gene: 5. This CDR3 spans 16 amino acids. Germline V gene sequence: CDR1 SGHRS, CDR2 YFSETQ. CDR3 sequence (DNA): TGCGCCAGCTCTTGGACTAGCGGGAGGGGCCAAGAGACCCAGTACTTC. Translating it yields CASSWTSGRGQETQYF. The whole variable domain, filled in from reference TRBV5-1 and TRBJ2-5, reads KAGVTQTPRYLIKTRGQQVTLSCSPISGHRSVSWYQQTPGQGLQFLFEYFSETQRNKGNFPGRFSGRQFSNSRSEMNVSTLELGDSALYLCASSWTSGRGQETQYFGPGTRLLVL.

This clonotype was picked up a small number of times. The V gene is TRBV25-1, the J gene TRBJ2-3; D gene unclear. Looked up from germline, CDR1 is MGHDK and CDR2 is SYGVNS. The CDR3 loop spans 13 amino acids. V shed 3 bases and J shed 8 bases, with 12 bases lying between them. The DNA for the CDR3 is TGTGCCAGCAGTGATCCCGGGTCGGGTACGCAGTATTTT. It specifies CASSDPGSGTQYF.

This chain links TRBV4-3 with TRBJ2-1, with D perhaps TRBD2 (6 bases). Trimming removed 1 base at V and 15 bases at J, with 19 bases between. This CDR3 is 14 amino acids long. Per the germline V gene, CDR1 is LGHNA and CDR2 is YSLEER. Written as DNA, the CDR3 is TGCGCCAGCAGCCAAGGCCTTGCTAGCGACTTAGTGTTCTTC. Its protein product is CASSQGLASDLVFF.

This clonotype was observed many times. The chain links TRBV3-1 to TRBJ2-5, with 7 bases lining up with TRBD1. Trimming at V came to 1 base and at J to 5 bases, leaving 10 bases not matched to a gene. CDR1 is LGHDT, CDR2 YNNKEL, per germline (reference sequence). The length of the CDR3 is 16 residues. CDR3 DNA: TGTGCCAGCAGCCAAGGGGTGAACAGGGGCCGGGAGACCCAGTACTTC. This encodes CASSQGVNRGRETQYF.

This clonotype turned up a few times. This chain links TRBV15 with TRBJ2-5; D may be TRBD2 (6 bases). CDR1 LNHNV and CDR2 YYDKDF come from the germline V gene (reference sequence). The V end was cut by 8 bases, the J end by 7 bases, with 20 bases between. This CDR3 comprises 14 residues. The CDR3: CATGASREVRTQYF. CDR3 sequence (DNA): TGTGCCACCGGCGCCAGCAGGGAGGTCCGGACCCAGTACTTC.

This rearrangement joins TRBV6-2 or TRBV6-3 to TRBJ1-2; perhaps TRBD1 as D (6 bases). Germline loops: CDR1 MNHEY, CDR2 SVGEGT. V lost 2 bases and J 2 bases, leaving 18 bases between the germline ends. This CDR3 contains 17 residues. CDR3 in amino acids: CASSYPTYRAQNYGYTF. DNA for the CDR3: TGTGCCAGCAGTTACCCGACTTACAGGGCCCAAAACTATGGCTACACCTTC.